Listed below are T cell receptor beta chains from one sample, sequenced in a study of blood T cell repertoires in COVID-19. Sequenced by immunoSEQ multiplex PCR; TCRdb stores in-frame clones only, minus some. The sample records approximately 84,000 clones, roughly 83% being singletons. Sequencing input: peripheral blood. These receptors all come from a human donor in a cohort sampled during active COVID-19. Each CDR3 is given with its conserved first and last residue. The D gene is left open where the match is weak. Not every row has a clone size; where given, it reads once, few, many or a size class.

cdr3_aa: CASSRQGAVNEKLFF
cdr3_nt: TGTGCCAGCAGCCGGCAGGGGGCGGTTAATGAAAAACTGTTTTTT
clone_size: -
j_call: TRBJ1-4
v_call: TRBV9
d_call: TRBD1

cdr3_aa: CASSIDRATNEKLFF
cdr3_nt: TGTGCCAGTAGTATCGACAGGGCCACTAATGAAAAACTGTTTTTT
clone_size: -
j_call: TRBJ1-4
v_call: TRBV19
d_call: TRBD1

cdr3_aa: CASARGRAGDYGYTF
cdr3_nt: TGTGCCAGCGCTAGGGGGCGCGCTGGGGACTATGGCTACACCTTC
clone_size: -
j_call: TRBJ1-2
v_call: TRBV6-6
d_call: TRBD1

cdr3_aa: CASSLGQEAYEQYF
cdr3_nt: TGTGCCAGCAGCTTGGGACAGGAAGCCTACGAGCAGTACTTC
clone_size: once
j_call: TRBJ2-7
v_call: TRBV5-4
d_call: -

cdr3_aa: CSVEGTGQNNEQFF
cdr3_nt: TGCAGCGTTGAGGGGACAGGGCAAAACAATGAGCAGTTCTTC
clone_size: -
j_call: TRBJ2-1
v_call: TRBV29-1
d_call: TRBD1

cdr3_aa: CASSTTSGVGGELFF
cdr3_nt: TGCGCCAGCAGCACGACTAGCGGGGTTGGCGGGGAGCTGTTTTTT
clone_size: once
j_call: TRBJ2-2
v_call: TRBV5-1
d_call: TRBD2

cdr3_aa: CASSWGGGGYEQYF
cdr3_nt: TGTGCCAGCAGCTGGGGTGGGGGAGGCTACGAGCAGTACTTC
clone_size: -
j_call: TRBJ2-7
v_call: TRBV7-9
d_call: -

cdr3_aa: CASSPGLAGELYF
cdr3_nt: TGTGCCAGCAGCCCGGGACTAGCGGGGGAGTTATATTTT
clone_size: once
j_call: TRBJ2-3
v_call: TRBV7-3
d_call: TRBD2

cdr3_aa: CASSSLLAGGPGAQYF
cdr3_nt: TGTGCCAGCAGCTCACTACTAGCGGGGGGCCCCGGTGCCCAGTATTTT
clone_size: -
j_call: TRBJ2-3
v_call: TRBV28
d_call: TRBD2

cdr3_aa: CAISDGGTGGTWEKLFF
cdr3_nt: TGTGCCATCAGTGATGGGGGGACAGGGGGCACTTGGGAAAAACTGTTTTTT
clone_size: -
j_call: TRBJ1-4
v_call: TRBV10-3
d_call: TRBD1

cdr3_aa: CASSRLAGGYNEQFF
cdr3_nt: TGTGCCAGCAGCCGACTAGCGGGGGGATACAATGAGCAGTTCTTC
clone_size: -
j_call: TRBJ2-1
v_call: TRBV6-2/TRBV6-3
d_call: TRBD2

cdr3_aa: CASSEAGGGTGETQYF
cdr3_nt: TGTGCCAGCAGTGAAGCCGGGGGGGGCACGGGGGAGACCCAGTACTTC
clone_size: -
j_call: TRBJ2-5
v_call: TRBV6-1
d_call: TRBD2

cdr3_aa: CASSVSSYEQYF
cdr3_nt: TGCGCCAGCAGTGTGAGCTCCTACGAGCAGTACTTC
clone_size: -
j_call: TRBJ2-7
v_call: TRBV10-1
d_call: -

cdr3_aa: CASSLARGTPRYGYTF
cdr3_nt: TGTGCCAGCAGCTTAGCCAGGGGGACACCAAGATATGGCTACACCTTC
clone_size: -
j_call: TRBJ1-2
v_call: TRBV7-2
d_call: TRBD1

cdr3_aa: CASSLFGAGETQYF
cdr3_nt: TGCGCCAGCAGCTTGTTCGGGGCGGGGGAGACCCAGTACTTC
clone_size: -
j_call: TRBJ2-5
v_call: TRBV5-1
d_call: -

cdr3_aa: CASELAGVDEQYF
cdr3_nt: TGTGCCAGTGAGTTAGCGGGAGTGGACGAGCAGTACTTC
clone_size: few
j_call: TRBJ2-7
v_call: TRBV7-9
d_call: TRBD2

cdr3_aa: CASSESTGGWGYTGELFF
cdr3_nt: TGCGCCAGCAGTGAGTCGACAGGGGGCTGGGGTTACACCGGGGAGCTGTTTTTT
clone_size: medium-sized
j_call: TRBJ2-2
v_call: TRBV10-1
d_call: TRBD1

cdr3_aa: CASSEGLSGLVGYEQYF
cdr3_nt: TGTGCCAGCAGTGAAGGGTTATCGGGGTTGGTAGGCTACGAGCAGTACTTC
clone_size: -
j_call: TRBJ2-7
v_call: TRBV6-1
d_call: -

cdr3_aa: CASRDQGMNTEAFF
cdr3_nt: TGTGCCAGCAGAGACCAGGGGATGAACACTGAAGCTTTCTTT
clone_size: few
j_call: TRBJ1-1
v_call: TRBV28
d_call: -

cdr3_aa: CASSLRQGRGYTF
cdr3_nt: TGTGCCAGCAGCTTACGACAGGGGCGCGGCTACACCTTC
clone_size: few
j_call: TRBJ1-2
v_call: TRBV7-9
d_call: TRBD1

cdr3_aa: CASSLNLAGGPYNEQFF
cdr3_nt: TGTGCCAGCAGCCTCAACTTAGCGGGGGGCCCCTACAATGAGCAGTTCTTC
clone_size: -
j_call: TRBJ2-1
v_call: TRBV5-6
d_call: TRBD2

cdr3_aa: CASSQVRVQPQHF
cdr3_nt: TGTGCCAGCAGCCAAGTCAGGGTTCAGCCCCAGCATTTT
clone_size: -
j_call: TRBJ1-5
v_call: TRBV28
d_call: -

cdr3_aa: CASSLVTGGSYEQYF
cdr3_nt: TGTGCCAGCAGTTTAGTGACGGGGGGTTCCTACGAGCAGTACTTC
clone_size: -
j_call: TRBJ2-7
v_call: TRBV27
d_call: TRBD2

cdr3_aa: CASSLVEDSPLHF
cdr3_nt: TGTGCCAGCAGCTTAGTGGAGGATTCACCCCTCCACTTT
clone_size: -
j_call: TRBJ1-6
v_call: TRBV11-2
d_call: -

cdr3_aa: CAISESETGGVVEKLFF
cdr3_nt: TGTGCCATCAGTGAGAGCGAGACAGGGGGCGTTGTGGAAAAACTGTTTTTT
clone_size: -
j_call: TRBJ1-4
v_call: TRBV10-3
d_call: TRBD1

cdr3_aa: CASSQPSRQGPYGYTF
cdr3_nt: TGTGCCAGCAGCCAACCGAGCAGACAGGGGCCCTATGGCTACACCTTC
clone_size: few
j_call: TRBJ1-2
v_call: TRBV3-1/TRBV3-2
d_call: TRBD1

cdr3_aa: CASSVGGQLNEQFF
cdr3_nt: TGTGCCAGCAGCGTAGGGGGACAGCTTAATGAGCAGTTCTTC
clone_size: -
j_call: TRBJ2-1
v_call: TRBV9
d_call: TRBD1

cdr3_aa: CASSERTGTSGIYEQYF
cdr3_nt: TGTGCCAGCAGTGAACGTACCGGGACTAGCGGGATATACGAGCAGTACTTC
clone_size: -
j_call: TRBJ2-7
v_call: TRBV3-1/TRBV3-2
d_call: TRBD2

cdr3_aa: CASSQGTLRSSYNEQFF
cdr3_nt: TGTGCCAGCAGCCAAGGTACCCTACGGAGCTCCTACAATGAGCAGTTCTTC
clone_size: -
j_call: TRBJ2-1
v_call: TRBV3-1/TRBV3-2
d_call: -

cdr3_aa: CSVEGATGTTGEQYF
cdr3_nt: TGCAGCGTTGAAGGGGCCACAGGGACCACGGGCGAGCAGTACTTC
clone_size: -
j_call: TRBJ2-7
v_call: TRBV29-1
d_call: -

cdr3_aa: CASSSTSNTEAFF
cdr3_nt: TGTGCCAGCAGCTCCACATCGAACACTGAAGCTTTCTTT
clone_size: -
j_call: TRBJ1-1
v_call: TRBV11-2
d_call: -

cdr3_aa: CASNLGTNEKLFF
cdr3_nt: TGTGCCAGCAATCTTGGCACTAATGAAAAACTGTTTTTT
clone_size: -
j_call: TRBJ1-4
v_call: TRBV2
d_call: -

cdr3_aa: CASSSPGHNNEKLFF
cdr3_nt: TGTGCCAGCAGCTCCCCGGGACACAATAATGAAAAACTGTTTTTT
clone_size: -
j_call: TRBJ1-4
v_call: TRBV5-5
d_call: -

cdr3_aa: CASSPRTGREQFF
cdr3_nt: TGCGCCAGCAGCCCGAGAACTGGGAGGGAGCAGTTCTTC
clone_size: medium-sized
j_call: TRBJ2-1
v_call: TRBV4-3
d_call: -

cdr3_aa: CASSPGGGGHQPQHF
cdr3_nt: TGTGCCAGCAGTCCCGGCGGGGGTGGGCATCAGCCCCAGCATTTT
clone_size: once
j_call: TRBJ1-5
v_call: TRBV28
d_call: -

cdr3_aa: CASSYREGGYTF
cdr3_nt: TGTGCCAGCAGTTACAGGGAGGGTGGCTACACCTTC
clone_size: -
j_call: TRBJ1-2
v_call: TRBV6-5
d_call: -

cdr3_aa: CASSLAPGVGEQYF
cdr3_nt: TGTGCCAGCAGCCTCGCCCCGGGGGTGGGCGAGCAGTACTTC
clone_size: -
j_call: TRBJ2-7
v_call: TRBV11-2
d_call: -

cdr3_aa: CASSLQLDTEAFF
cdr3_nt: TGTGCCAGCAGTTTGCAGTTGGACACTGAAGCTTTCTTT
clone_size: -
j_call: TRBJ1-1
v_call: TRBV12-3/TRBV12-4
d_call: -

cdr3_aa: CASSSSHQWPATNEKLFF
cdr3_nt: TGTGCCAGCAGCTCCTCACACCAATGGCCTGCAACTAATGAAAAACTGTTTTTT
clone_size: -
j_call: TRBJ1-4
v_call: TRBV5-5
d_call: -

cdr3_aa: CASSSGTGLTGVQYF
cdr3_nt: TGTGCCAGCAGCTCCGGGACAGGGTTGACCGGGGTCCAGTACTTC
clone_size: -
j_call: TRBJ2-5
v_call: TRBV5-4
d_call: TRBD1

cdr3_aa: CASSPGLAIDTQYF
cdr3_nt: TGTGCCAGCAGTCCGGGACTAGCGATAGATACGCAGTATTTT
clone_size: -
j_call: TRBJ2-3
v_call: TRBV6-2/TRBV6-3
d_call: TRBD2

cdr3_aa: CATSDPGGPVTGELFF
cdr3_nt: TGTGCCACCAGTGATCCCGGAGGGCCGGTCACCGGGGAGCTGTTTTTT
clone_size: -
j_call: TRBJ2-2
v_call: TRBV24-1
d_call: -

cdr3_aa: CASSLRSAGQGSYEQYF
cdr3_nt: TGTGCCAGCAGCCTGCGTAGCGCGGGACAGGGGTCCTACGAGCAGTACTTC
clone_size: -
j_call: TRBJ2-7
v_call: TRBV5-4
d_call: TRBD1

cdr3_aa: CATRKGEISGNTIYF
cdr3_nt: TGTGCCACCAGGAAAGGGGAAATCTCTGGAAACACCATATATTTT
clone_size: -
j_call: TRBJ1-3
v_call: TRBV15
d_call: -